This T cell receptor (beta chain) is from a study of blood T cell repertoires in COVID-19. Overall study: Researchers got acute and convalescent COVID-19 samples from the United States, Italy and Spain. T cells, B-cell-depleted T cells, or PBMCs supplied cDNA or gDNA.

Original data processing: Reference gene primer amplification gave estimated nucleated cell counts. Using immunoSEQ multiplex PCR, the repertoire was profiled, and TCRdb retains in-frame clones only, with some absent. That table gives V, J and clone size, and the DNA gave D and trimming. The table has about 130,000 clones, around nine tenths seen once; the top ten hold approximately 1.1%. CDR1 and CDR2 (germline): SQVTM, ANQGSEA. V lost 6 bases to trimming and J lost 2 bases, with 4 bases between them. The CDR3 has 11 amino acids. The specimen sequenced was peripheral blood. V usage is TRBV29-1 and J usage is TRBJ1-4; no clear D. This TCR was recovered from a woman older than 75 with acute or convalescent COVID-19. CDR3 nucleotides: TGCAGCGTCCTTACTAATGAAAAACTGTTTTTT. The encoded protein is CSVLTNEKLFF.